This T cell receptor beta chain was observed in a study of CD8+CD57+ T cells in acquired aplastic anemia (dated by TCRdb to between 2018 and 2020). For the wider study: DNA extracted from sorted CD4+ and CD8+ cells had a mean of roughly 3.4 ug, with a range of roughly 0.19 to 27.4 ug. CD8+CD57+ expansion was defined as a frequency above the mean frequency observed in healthy subjects. The investigation overall reported the following: CD8+ Simpson's diversity did not differ significantly between patients and healthy controls (P=0.060). Approximately 27 CD8+ CDR3 sequences were found in both patients and controls but appeared to be highly expressed in patients and within the immunodominant clones of the patients.

Profiling of TCR beta VDJ combinations and CDR3 sequences used genomic DNA as the template. An Illumina HiSeq 2000 was used for TCR repertoire sequencing. The paper's data handling went like this. TRBV/TRBJ rearrangement plots, CDR3 size and DJ length profiles, and Simpson's diversity index were used to evaluate the repertoires. The most abundant DNA sequence in the deep sequencing data was taken as the immunodominant clone. CDR3 amino acid sequences were checked for sharing between subjects and were compared against published repertoires and the VDJdb database. Using fastp trimming at Q25 and MiXCR clonotype assembly, TCRdb reanalyzed the public sequencing data and kept in-frame beta chains. Each entry merges the rows of one CDR3 protein and shows their most common DNA and genes. For this entry, the V and J calls and clone size follow TCRdb and not the study's own pipeline. Recorded for this sample are 150,000 to 200,000 distinct CDR3 sequences; under 55% of them occurred a single time. Less than 3% of the sample belongs to the ten largest clones.

CDR1 SNHLY and CDR2 FYNNEI were looked up in the germline V gene. CDR3 length: 12 amino acids, cysteine to phenylalanine. Only the CDR3 DNA stays, 36 bases, in frame from base 1. Patients chosen for sequencing had shown expansion of CD8+CD57+ cells by flow cytometry. All patients had severe acquired aplastic anemia diagnosed by International Study of Aplastic Anemia and Agranulocytosis and Camitta criteria. At the time blood was sampled, none of the patients had received any therapy. The study deep-sequenced TCR repertoires of sorted CD4+ and CD8+ blood T cells from severe aplastic anemia patients and healthy subjects. Patients were enrolled in the USA under clinicaltrials.gov protocols 00001620, 01623167, 00001397, 00071045, 00081523 and 00961064. Ficoll-Paque density gradient centrifugation was used to isolate peripheral blood mononuclear cells. Before DNA extraction, CD4+ and CD8+ T cells were sorted with FACS or magnetic beads.

For this clonotype: Its antigen is still unknown. The junction shows a germline mismatch at one end, possibly a read error.

The chain uses TRBV2 and TRBJ1-3; the D gene remains uncertain. The sequence derives from a human donor with aplastic anemia. The specimen was sorted CD4+, CD8+, or CD8+CD57+ T cells (not recorded which) from PBMCs. CDR3 loop: CASSVYGDTIYF. DNA sequence: TGTGCCAGCAGTGTTTATGGAGACACCATATATTTT. Reference TRBV2 and TRBJ1-3 genes cover what lies past the CDR3, so the full variable domain is EPEVTQTPSHQVTQMGQEVILRCVPISNHLYFYWYRQILGQKVEFLVSFYNNEISEKSEIFDDQFSVERPDGSNFTLKIRSTKLEDSAMYFCASSVYGDTIYFGEGSWLTVV.